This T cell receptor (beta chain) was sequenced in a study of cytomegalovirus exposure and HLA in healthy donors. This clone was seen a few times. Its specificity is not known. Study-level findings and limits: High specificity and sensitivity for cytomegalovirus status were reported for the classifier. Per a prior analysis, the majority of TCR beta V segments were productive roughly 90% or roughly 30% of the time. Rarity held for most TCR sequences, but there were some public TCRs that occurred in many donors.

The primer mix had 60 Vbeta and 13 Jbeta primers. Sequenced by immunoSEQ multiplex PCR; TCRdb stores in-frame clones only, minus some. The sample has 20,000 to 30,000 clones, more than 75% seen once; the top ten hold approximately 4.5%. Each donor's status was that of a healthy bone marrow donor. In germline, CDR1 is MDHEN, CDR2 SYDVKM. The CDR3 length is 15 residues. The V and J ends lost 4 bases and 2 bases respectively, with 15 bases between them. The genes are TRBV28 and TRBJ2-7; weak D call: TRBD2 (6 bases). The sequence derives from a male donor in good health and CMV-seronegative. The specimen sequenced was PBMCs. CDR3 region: CASSSPPGGAYEQYF. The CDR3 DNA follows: TGTGCCAGCAGTTCCCCTCCTGGCGGGGCCTACGAGCAGTACTTC.